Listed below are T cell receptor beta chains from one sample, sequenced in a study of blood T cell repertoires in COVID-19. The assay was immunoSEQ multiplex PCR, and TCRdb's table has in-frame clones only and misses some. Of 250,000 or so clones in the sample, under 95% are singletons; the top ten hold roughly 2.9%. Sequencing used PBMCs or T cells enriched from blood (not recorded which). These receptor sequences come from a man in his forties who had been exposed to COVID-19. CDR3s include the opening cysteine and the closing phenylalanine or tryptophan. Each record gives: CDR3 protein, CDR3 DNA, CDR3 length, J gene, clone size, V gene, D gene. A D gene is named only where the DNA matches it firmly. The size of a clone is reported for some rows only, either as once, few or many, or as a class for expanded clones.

CDR3: CASSPNYGYTF
DNA: TGTGCCAGCAGCCCAAACTATGGCTACACCTTC
length: 11
J: TRBJ1-2
size: NA
V: TRBV28
D: NA

CDR3: CASCRDSGNTIYF
DNA: TGTGCCAGCTGCCGGGACTCTGGAAACACCATATATTTT
length: 13
J: TRBJ1-3
size: NA
V: TRBV6-6
D: NA

CDR3: CASSFSGRVRETQYF
DNA: TGTGCCAGCAGCTTCAGCGGGAGGGTTAGAGAGACCCAGTACTTC
length: 15
J: TRBJ2-5
size: NA
V: TRBV5-8
D: TRBD2

CDR3: CASSYLAGVFEQYF
DNA: TGTGCCAGCAGTTATCTAGCGGGAGTATTCGAGCAGTACTTC
length: 14
J: TRBJ2-7
size: few
V: TRBV27
D: TRBD2

CDR3: CASSQQGQGGYTF
DNA: TGTGCCAGCAGTCAACAGGGGCAGGGTGGCTACACCTTC
length: 13
J: TRBJ1-2
size: NA
V: TRBV27
D: TRBD1

CDR3: CSAARTARNTEAFF
DNA: TGCAGCGCCGCAAGGACAGCCCGGAACACTGAAGCTTTCTTT
length: 14
J: TRBJ1-1
size: NA
V: TRBV29-1
D: NA

CDR3: CASSSDSSYNEQFF
DNA: TGTGCCAGCAGCTCGGACAGCTCCTACAATGAGCAGTTCTTC
length: 14
J: TRBJ2-1
size: NA
V: TRBV5-6
D: NA

CDR3: CASSMGTGLATQYF
DNA: TGTGCCAGTAGTATGGGGACAGGGTTGGCGACCCAGTACTTC
length: 14
J: TRBJ2-5
size: NA
V: TRBV19
D: TRBD1

CDR3: CASSVASGQINNEQFF
DNA: TGTGCCAGCAGCGTAGCATCAGGGCAGATAAACAATGAGCAGTTCTTC
length: 16
J: TRBJ2-1
size: NA
V: TRBV9
D: NA

CDR3: CASSHGQISNTIYF
DNA: TGTGCCAGCTCACATGGACAGATCTCAAACACCATATATTTT
length: 14
J: TRBJ1-3
size: NA
V: TRBV18
D: NA

CDR3: CATSGAGADQPQHF
DNA: TGTGCCACCTCAGGTGCAGGGGCAGATCAGCCCCAGCATTTT
length: 14
J: TRBJ1-5
size: NA
V: TRBV10-3
D: NA

CDR3: CASSSLSGTIGYTF
DNA: TGTGCCAGCAGCTCTCTAAGTGGGACTATTGGCTACACCTTC
length: 14
J: TRBJ1-2
size: once
V: TRBV11-3
D: NA

CDR3: CASSGGGNTEAFF
DNA: TGTGCCAGCAGCGGTGGCGGGAACACTGAAGCTTTCTTT
length: 13
J: TRBJ1-1
size: NA
V: TRBV28
D: NA

CDR3: CAISSDRGRRDEQFF
DNA: TGTGCCATCAGTTCGGACAGGGGGCGCAGGGATGAGCAGTTCTTC
length: 15
J: TRBJ2-1
size: once
V: TRBV10-3
D: TRBD1

CDR3: CASMMYRPTGGQGSGANVLTF
DNA: TGTGCCAGCATGATGTACCGGCCTACAGGGGGCCAAGGGTCTGGGGCCAACGTCCTGACTTTC
length: 21
J: TRBJ2-6
size: NA
V: TRBV28
D: TRBD1

CDR3: CAWSEAGGSEQYF
DNA: TGTGCCTGGAGTGAGGCGGGAGGGTCCGAGCAGTACTTC
length: 13
J: TRBJ2-7
size: NA
V: TRBV30
D: TRBD2

CDR3: CASSQGRQGGLTDTQYF
DNA: TGCGCCAGCAGCCAAGGCCGGCAGGGAGGACTCACAGATACGCAGTATTTT
length: 17
J: TRBJ2-3
size: NA
V: TRBV4-1
D: NA

CDR3: CSVEDPSGAYEQYF
DNA: TGCAGCGTTGAGGACCCTAGCGGAGCCTACGAGCAGTACTTC
length: 14
J: TRBJ2-7
size: NA
V: TRBV29-1
D: TRBD2

CDR3: CASSDSLLAHNEQFF
DNA: TGTGCCAGCAGTGACTCCCTCCTAGCTCACAATGAGCAGTTCTTC
length: 15
J: TRBJ2-1
size: NA
V: TRBV25-1
D: NA

CDR3: CSVFGTSGREQFF
DNA: TGCAGCGTTTTTGGAACTAGCGGGCGAGAGCAGTTCTTC
length: 13
J: TRBJ2-1
size: NA
V: TRBV29-1
D: TRBD2

CDR3: CASRLTGQGWEKLFF
DNA: TGTGCCAGCAGACTGACAGGTCAAGGTTGGGAAAAACTGTTTTTT
length: 15
J: TRBJ1-4
size: NA
V: TRBV28
D: NA

CDR3: CASSLFPSGSSYNEQFF
DNA: TGTGCCAGCAGCTTATTCCCGAGTGGGAGCTCCTACAATGAGCAGTTCTTC
length: 17
J: TRBJ2-1
size: NA
V: TRBV5-5
D: NA

CDR3: CASSRDRAYEQYF
DNA: TGTGCCAGTAGTAGGGACAGGGCCTACGAGCAGTACTTC
length: 13
J: TRBJ2-7
size: NA
V: TRBV19
D: TRBD1

CDR3: CASSVGLPGTNTDTQYF
DNA: TGTGCCAGCAGCGTAGGACTCCCCGGGACTAACACAGATACGCAGTATTTT
length: 17
J: TRBJ2-3
size: NA
V: TRBV9
D: TRBD2